The sequence of this T cell receptor beta chain was determined in a study of blood T cell repertoires in COVID-19. The wider study: T cells, B-cell-depleted T cells, or PBMCs supplied cDNA or gDNA.

TCRdb's table, derived via immunoSEQ multiplex PCR, lists solely in-frame clones and lacks some. The data contain about 290,000 clones, roughly 89% of them singletons. V lost 6 bases, J lost 4 bases, and 2 bases stayed unmatched. This CDR3 is built from 13 residues. In germline, CDR1 is MNHNS, CDR2 SASEGT. The source material was peripheral blood. The chain recombines TRBV6-1 with TRBJ2-1, with TRBD2 identical over 8 bases. This clonotype was sampled from a woman in her 30s with COVID-19, enrolled during active disease. The CDR3 DNA reads as TGTGCCAGCAGAGCGGGGGTTTACAATGAGCAGTTCTTC. Residues: CASRAGVYNEQFF.